Shown below are 21 T cell receptor beta chains from a single sample sequenced in a study of CDR3 diversity in severe acne. TCRdb independently ran MiXCR on the PCR reads; one entry per CDR3 protein. The sample contains about 84,000 distinct CDR3 sequences, 45% to 60% of which appear only once. What was sequenced was blood. These receptor sequences come from a male donor in good health, without acne.

About this clonotype: Its ends do not fully match the called genes, so a read error is possible. The gene calls are TRBV10-3 and TRBJ1-1, with a possible D match to TRBD1 (5 bases). The germline gives CDR1 ENHRY, CDR2 SYGVKD. The CDR3 sequence is 16 residues long. The CDR3 region has the DNA TGTGCCATCAATAGTGTCCGGGACCGGGTTTTGGCTGAGGCTTTCTTT. It yields the protein CAINSVRDRVLAEAFF.

This clonotype was found many times. J is TRBJ1-5 and V is TRBV5-1, with D perhaps matching TRBD1 (6 bases). Germline CDR1 SGHRS, CDR2 YFSETQ. With 0 bases removed from V and 5 bases from J, the gap between germline ends came to 15 bases. This CDR3 spans 16 amino acids. The CDR3: CASSLEGGGLDQPQHF. The CDR3 nucleotides are TGCGCCAGCAGCTTGGAGGGAGGGGGGCTCGATCAGCCCCAGCATTTT.

The rearrangement joins TRBV2 to TRBJ1-5; a weak D match, TRBD1 (5 bases). Germline assignment: CDR1 SNHLY and CDR2 FYNNEI. Trimming pared 7 bases from V and 2 bases from J, leaving 12 bases between. The CDR3 is 14 amino acids. The DNA of the CDR3 is TGTGCCAGCAAGAGGGGCTTTGGCAATCAGCCCCAGCATTTT. This encodes CASKRGFGNQPQHF.

This clonotype came up many times. The chain has TRBV12-5 and TRBJ2-3; D is undetermined. The germline V and J ends were trimmed by 7 bases and 2 bases, with 13 bases remaining between them. CDR1 LGHNT and CDR2 FRNRAP come from the germline V gene. The CDR3 length is 14 residues. CDR3 protein: CASDATRTTDTQYF. CDR3 DNA: TGTGCTAGTGATGCGACTCGAACCACAGATACGCAGTATTTT.

This chain links TRBV7-3 with TRBJ2-1, with TRBD2 matching over 12 bases. After removal of 6 bases from V and 9 bases from J, the junction contained 6 bases not matched to a gene. Germline loops: CDR1 SGHTA, CDR2 FQGTGA. The CDR3 is 14 amino acids. The CDR3 spells CASRASGGATEQFF. DNA of the CDR3: TGTGCCAGCAGGGCTAGCGGGGGGGCCACTGAGCAGTTCTTC.

This clonotype has a handful of counts. J is TRBJ1-2 and V is TRBV12-3 or TRBV12-4; 8 bases align to TRBD1. The trim removed 6 bases at V and 4 bases at J, leaving 10 bases unmatched. This CDR3 has 15 residues. The CDR3 here is CASSRQGTRSYGYTF. CDR3 bases: TGTGCCAGCAGCCGACAGGGGACAAGGAGCTATGGCTACACCTTC.

The chain uses TRBV15 and TRBJ1-4; maybe TRBD1 (5 bases). Germline assignment: CDR1 LNHNV and CDR2 YYDKDF (reference sequence). Trimming pared 3 bases from V and 7 bases from J, leaving 12 bases between. This CDR3 is 14 amino acids long. DNA of the CDR3: TGTGCCACCAGCAGCTTGGGGGACGGTGAAAAACTGTTTTTT. Amino acid sequence: CATSSLGDGEKLFF.

Points on this clonotype: Its ends do not fully match the called genes, so a read error is possible. The CDR3 sequence: CASSSRRRNQGGTQPQHF. In DNA, the CDR3 is TGCGCCAGCAGCTCAAGACGGCGTAATCAGGGGGGGACTCAGCCCCAGCATTTT. The gene calls are TRBV25-1 and TRBJ1-5; 7 nucleotides align to TRBD1. The CDR3 covers 18 residues. Germline CDR1 is MGHDK and CDR2 is SYGVNS.

J is TRBJ2-7 and V is TRBV11-3; D is undetermined. Germline assignment: CDR1 SGHNT and CDR2 YENEEA. V was cut by 5 bases and J by 1 base, with 15 bases left in between. The CDR3 loop spans 15 amino acids. The CDR3 nucleotides read TGTGCCAGCAGCCCCTCCGTGTGGGGATCCTACGAGCAGTACTTC. Its protein product is CASSPSVWGSYEQYF.

The chain recombines TRBV7-9 with TRBJ2-3; D is perhaps TRBD2 (6 bases). The CDR3 is 14 residues long. The germline V gene encodes CDR1 SEHNR and CDR2 FQNEAQ (reference sequence). V was cut by 3 bases and J by 4 bases, with 11 bases left in between. The CDR3: CASSLGGEADTQYF. The CDR3 DNA is TGTGCCAGCAGCTTGGGAGGTGAGGCAGATACGCAGTATTTT.

V is TRBV6-5 and J is TRBJ2-7, with D tentatively TRBD1 (5 bases). The CDR3 loop spans 13 amino acids. Germline CDR1 reads MNHEY; CDR2 reads SVGAGI. Trimming pared 4 bases from V and 2 bases from J, leaving 9 bases between. CDR3 nucleotide sequence: TGTGCCAGCAGTTTACAACAGGCCTACGAGCAGTACTTC. Amino acid sequence: CASSLQQAYEQYF.

The DNA for the CDR3 is TGCGCCAGCAGCCAACTACCGGGTAGCGGGGGGTACGAGCAGTACTTC. Translated: CASSQLPGSGGYEQYF. The chain uses TRBV4-1 and TRBJ2-7; 10 nucleotides agree with TRBD2. CDR1 is MGHRA, CDR2 YSYEKL, per germline. This CDR3 region has 16 residues. V lost 2 bases, J lost 4 bases, and 8 bases stayed unmatched.

The chain joins TRBV7-9 to TRBJ1-3, with 7 bases identical to TRBD1. There are 15 residues in the CDR3. From germline, CDR1 is SEHNR and CDR2 FQNEAQ (reference sequence). The J segment lost 0 bases and the V segment lost 5 bases, leaving 4 bases of the junction unmatched. The CDR3 reads CASSPGDSSGNTIYF. In DNA, the CDR3 is TGTGCCAGCAGCCCAGGGGACAGCTCTGGAAACACCATATATTTT.

This chain joins TRBV24-1 and TRBJ1-5; 9 bases fit TRBD1. Germline trimming cut 10 bases from V and 10 bases from J; bases unmatched to any gene: 10. The CDR3 is made up of 13 amino acids. Germline lookup yields CDR1 KGHDR and CDR2 SFDVKD. The CDR3 loop reads CATDGDRASPQHF. Here the CDR3 DNA reads TGTGCCACGGATGGGGACAGGGCTTCACCCCAGCATTTT.

The chain is built from TRBV2 and TRBJ2-7; D gene ambiguous. This CDR3 is 13 amino acids long. V shed 1 base and J shed 3 bases, with 7 bases lying between them. Per germline, CDR1 SNHLY and CDR2 FYNNEI. In DNA form, the CDR3 reads TGTGCCAGCAGTGAAGGGAGATACTACGAGCAGTACTTC. Its translation: CASSEGRYYEQYF.

This clonotype was detected only once. The V and J genes are TRBV20-1 and TRBJ2-7; a weak D match, TRBD2 (5 bases). V lost 3 bases and J 7 bases, leaving 16 bases between the germline ends. The CDR3 length is 13 residues. The germline gives CDR1 DFQATT, CDR2 SNEGSKA (reference sequence). CDR3 loop: CSASGNHAWEQYF. CDR3 nucleotides: TGCAGTGCTAGCGGGAACCATGCTTGGGAGCAGTACTTC.

This clonotype was recorded at least ten times. The chain combines TRBV24-1 with TRBJ2-3; possibly TRBD1 for D (6 bases). Deletions cut 3 bases from V and 6 bases from J, with 9 bases between. This CDR3 is 13 amino acids long. Germline CDR1 and CDR2: KGHDR and SFDVKD. The CDR3: CATSDVQGDTQYF. The CDR3 region has the DNA TGTGCCACCAGTGATGTGCAGGGGGATACGCAGTATTTT.

This clonotype occurred many times. The CDR3 sequence is CSVHGRGDSPWGYTF. Written as DNA, the CDR3 is TGCAGCGTCCACGGGCGAGGGGACAGCCCCTGGGGCTACACCTTC. The genes are TRBV29-1 and TRBJ1-2; 7 nucleotides line up with TRBD1. From germline, CDR1 is SQVTM and CDR2 ANQGSEA. The CDR3 extends over 15 amino acids. Unmatched junction bases numbered 18, after V lost 6 bases and J lost 8 bases.

On this clonotype: Relative to the germline gene, one junction end is altered; a read error may explain this. The chain joins TRBV7-9 to TRBJ2-2; D not certain. The length of the CDR3 is 15 residues. CDR1 and CDR2 (germline): SEHNR, FQNEAQ (reference sequence). DNA for the CDR3: TGCGCCAGCAGCTTGGGTCAGACGAACACCGGGGAGCTGTTTTTT. It codes for CASSLGQTNTGELFF.

The chain carries TRBV20-1 and TRBJ2-5, with D perhaps TRBD1 (5 bases). Germline V gene lookup returns CDR1 DFQATT and CDR2 SNEGSKA (reference sequence). The CDR3 sequence is 13 residues long. The CDR3 DNA follows: TGCAGCACCAGGGATTGGGCTAAAGAGACCCAGTACTTC. Amino acids: CSTRDWAKETQYF.

This clonotype showed up just a few times. V gene TRBV6-5 combines with J gene TRBJ1-4; 11 bases match TRBD1. V shed 5 bases and J 5 bases; nucleotides not matched to a gene: 1. The CDR3 loop spans 14 amino acids. Germline lookup yields CDR1 MNHEY and CDR2 SVGAGI. CDR3 bases: TGTGCCAGCAGTGGGGACAGGGGGAATGAAAAACTGTTTTTT. Amino acid sequence: CASSGDRGNEKLFF.